The sample holds many counts of the clone carrying this TCR beta chain. This entry belongs to a study of low-dose radiotherapy and immunotherapy resistance in tumors. For the study at large: Cohort 1 got 0.5 Gy per fraction every 2 weeks, 6.5 Gy in total.

Gene-specific TRAV and TRBV primers were used for first-strand cDNA, covering alpha and beta chains. PCR amplification of the TCRs was performed with Phusion for 20 PCR cycles, and it relied on a constant-region primer together with a V-primer adapter. TCRdb redid the calling of the reads with MiXCR, one entry per CDR3 protein. The table records tens of thousands of distinct CDR3 sequences, 15% to 20% of them present only once. Time point of the sample: before trial treatment. CDR1 is SQVTM and CDR2 is ANQGSEA in the germline V gene. The CDR3 is 18 amino acids. Trimming took 5 bases from V and 3 from J; bases not matched to a gene: 16.

This TCR came from a male donor with prostate cancer. V is TRBV29-1 and J is TRBJ1-6; 7 bases are shared with TRBD1. The sequenced sample was PBMCs, obtained before treatment. CDR3 DNA sequence: TGCAGCGTTAACAGGACAGGCACCCCCAAAAACTATAATTCACCCCTCCACTTT. Its protein product is CSVNRTGTPKNYNSPLHF.